Listed below are T cell receptor beta chains from one sample, sequenced in a study of blood T cell repertoires in COVID-19. Sequenced by immunoSEQ multiplex PCR; TCRdb stores in-frame clones only, minus some. The sample has under 150,000 clones, about four fifths seen once; the top ten hold 8% to 10%. Sequences were obtained from peripheral blood. These receptors were obtained from a man aged 35 to 55 with active or convalescent COVID-19. The CDR3 runs from the conserved cysteine through the conserved F or W. D genes are given only for firm matches. Where a row states a size, it is once, few, many or the class of an expanded clone; other rows omit it.

v_gene	j_gene	d_gene	abundance	CDR3aa	CDR3nt
TRBV21-1	TRBJ1-5	.	few	CASSKREQGNQPQHF	TGTGCCAGCAGCAAACGCGAACAGGGCAATCAGCCCCAGCATTTT
TRBV6-5	TRBJ2-3	TRBD2	once	CASSSITSGGGGQYF	TGTGCCAGCAGTTCTATAACTAGCGGGGGTGGAGGGCAGTATTTT
TRBV27	TRBJ2-1	TRBD2	.	CASSPRLAGIEQFF	TGTGCCAGCAGTCCGAGACTAGCGGGGATTGAGCAGTTCTTC
TRBV27	TRBJ1-5	TRBD1	.	CASAGQGDQPQHF	TGTGCCAGCGCGGGACAGGGAGATCAGCCCCAGCATTTT
TRBV9	TRBJ2-3	TRBD2	.	CASSRGTSGGDTQYF	TGTGCCAGCAGCCGAGGGACTAGCGGGGGGGATACGCAGTATTTT
TRBV5-1	TRBJ2-3	TRBD2	.	CASGTSGGKEDTQYF	TGCGCCAGCGGGACTAGCGGGGGGAAAGAGGATACGCAGTATTTT
TRBV5-4	TRBJ1-2	TRBD1	.	CASSGAGQGLGGYTF	TGTGCCAGCAGCGGGGCCGGACAGGGGTTGGGAGGCTACACCTTC
TRBV6-5	TRBJ2-5	.	.	CASSSPYRGAQETQYF	TGTGCCAGCAGTTCCCCTTACCGGGGGGCCCAAGAGACCCAGTACTTC
TRBV24-1	TRBJ1-2	.	.	CATSDQTGNYGYTF	TGTGCCACCAGTGATCAGACAGGCAACTATGGCTACACCTTC
TRBV30	TRBJ1-5	.	many	CAWRTGQPNQPQHF	TGTGCCTGGAGAACTGGACAGCCCAATCAGCCCCAGCATTTT
TRBV27	TRBJ1-5	TRBD1	.	CASRQTGGGNQPQHF	TGTGCCAGCCGACAGACAGGGGGTGGCAATCAGCCCCAGCATTTT
TRBV12-3/TRBV12-4	TRBJ1-1	.	.	CASSLGRGAFF	TGTGCCAGCAGTTTAGGTCGCGGAGCTTTCTTT
TRBV7-8	TRBJ1-6	.	.	CASSLAQDRVNSPLHF	TGTGCCAGCAGTCTCGCCCAGGACAGAGTTAATTCACCCCTCCACTTT
TRBV2	TRBJ1-4	TRBD1	.	CASSEQTGWNEKLFF	TGTGCCAGCAGTGAACAGACAGGGTGGAATGAAAAACTGTTTTTT
TRBV11-2	TRBJ1-3	.	.	CASSFSSGTGNTIYF	TGTGCCAGCAGCTTTTCTTCCGGGACAGGAAACACCATATATTTT
TRBV5-1	TRBJ2-1	.	.	CASSLAGTYNEQFF	TGCGCCAGCAGCTTGGCGGGGACCTACAATGAGCAGTTCTTC
TRBV16	TRBJ1-5	TRBD1	.	CASSQGNRGQPQHF	TGTGCCAGCAGCCAAGGGAACAGGGGACAGCCCCAGCATTTT
TRBV5-5	TRBJ1-2	TRBD1	few	CASSPGTARGYTF	TGTGCCAGCAGCCCCGGGACAGCCAGGGGCTACACCTTC
TRBV4-2	TRBJ1-4	TRBD1	.	CASSQDPGTGQEKLFF	TGTGCCAGCAGCCAGGATCCCGGGACAGGGCAGGAAAAACTGTTTTTT
TRBV6-6	TRBJ2-3	.	.	CASSNRDTQYF	TGTGCCAGCAGCAACAGAGATACGCAGTATTTT
TRBV19	TRBJ2-1	TRBD1	.	CASQPQGNEQFF	TGTGCCAGTCAACCACAGGGGAATGAGCAGTTCTTC
TRBV4-1	TRBJ2-7	TRBD2	.	CASSQGGVAGFSYEQYF	TGCGCCAGCAGCCAAGGGGGAGTAGCGGGCTTCTCCTACGAGCAGTACTTC
TRBV27	TRBJ2-7	TRBD1	.	CASSSTTGGWYEQYF	TGTGCCAGCAGTTCTACGACAGGGGGCTGGTACGAGCAGTACTTC
TRBV10-3	TRBJ1-4	TRBD1	.	CAIKGDRAEEKLFF	TGTGCCATCAAGGGGGACAGGGCGGAGGAAAAACTGTTTTTT
TRBV18	TRBJ1-5	.	.	CASSPQEGSNQPQHF	TGTGCCAGCTCACCACAGGAGGGGAGCAATCAGCCCCAGCATTTT
TRBV3-1/TRBV3-2	TRBJ1-2	.	.	CASSQVSRTNYGYTF	TGTGCCAGCAGCCAAGTGAGTCGAACTAACTATGGCTACACCTTC
TRBV11-2	TRBJ1-2	.	.	CASSLDPREGEGYTF	TGTGCCAGCAGCTTAGACCCCAGGGAGGGAGAAGGCTACACCTTC
TRBV3-1/TRBV3-2	TRBJ2-7	TRBD1	.	CASSPRDRLREQYF	TGTGCCAGCAGCCCCCGGGACAGACTACGGGAGCAGTACTTC
TRBV6-6	TRBJ2-7	.	.	CASQTGTGYEQYF	TGTGCCAGCCAAACAGGGACCGGGTACGAGCAGTACTTC
TRBV3-1/TRBV3-2	TRBJ1-2	.	.	CASSQAPGTNYGYTF	TGTGCCAGCAGCCAAGCCCCTGGGACAAACTATGGCTACACCTTC
TRBV5-8	TRBJ1-5	TRBD1	.	CASSSTGTGGNQPQHF	TGTGCCAGCAGCTCCACCGGGACAGGGGGCAATCAGCCCCAGCATTTT
TRBV5-1	TRBJ2-3	TRBD1	.	CASRSGQGWSDTQYF	TGCGCCAGCAGGTCGGGACAGGGGTGGTCAGATACGCAGTATTTT
TRBV6-6	TRBJ1-2	.	.	CASSYGHLANYGYTF	TGTGCCAGCAGTTACGGACACTTAGCTAACTATGGCTACACCTTC
TRBV10-1	TRBJ2-5	.	.	CASSEGGNQETQYF	TGCGCCAGCAGTGAAGGAGGGAACCAAGAGACCCAGTACTTC
TRBV6-5	TRBJ1-6	.	.	CASSRTGDSPLHF	TGTGCCAGCAGTAGGACGGGGGATTCACCCCTCCACTTT
TRBV29-1	TRBJ1-5	TRBD1	few	CSVLSAGGQPQHF	TGCAGCGTTCTTTCGGCAGGGGGACAGCCCCAGCATTTT
TRBV6-1	TRBJ2-3	TRBD1	few	CASSEPRRGPVDTQYF	TGTGCCAGCAGTGAGCCGAGAAGGGGGCCGGTTGATACGCAGTATTTT
TRBV12-5	TRBJ1-5	.	.	CASGSDSLNQPQHF	TGTGCTAGTGGATCTGACAGCCTCAATCAGCCCCAGCATTTT
TRBV11-2	TRBJ2-5	TRBD1	.	CASSLAGGQRWETQYF	TGTGCCAGCAGCTTAGCAGGGGGTCAAAGATGGGAGACCCAGTACTTC
TRBV7-2	TRBJ1-1	.	.	CASSSRGGGRNTEAFF	TGTGCCAGCAGCTCCCGCGGGGGGGGGCGAAACACTGAAGCTTTCTTT
TRBV10-3	TRBJ2-5	TRBD2	.	CAISDSVAGKETQYF	TGTGCCATCAGTGATTCGGTAGCGGGTAAAGAGACCCAGTACTTC